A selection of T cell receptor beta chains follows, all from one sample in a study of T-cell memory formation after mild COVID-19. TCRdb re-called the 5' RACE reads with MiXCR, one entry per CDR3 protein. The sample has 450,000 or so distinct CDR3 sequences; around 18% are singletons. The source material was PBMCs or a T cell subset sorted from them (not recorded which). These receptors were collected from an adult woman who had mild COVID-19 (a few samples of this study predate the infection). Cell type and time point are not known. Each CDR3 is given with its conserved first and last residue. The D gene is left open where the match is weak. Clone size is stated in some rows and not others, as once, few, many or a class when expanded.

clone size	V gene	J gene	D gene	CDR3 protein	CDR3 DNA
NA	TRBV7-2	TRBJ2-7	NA	CASSQDPYYEQYF	TGTGCCAGCAGTCAAGACCCATACTACGAGCAGTACTTC
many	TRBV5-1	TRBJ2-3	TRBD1	CASSPGQGSTDTQYF	TGCGCCAGCAGCCCTGGACAGGGGAGCACAGATACGCAGTATTTT
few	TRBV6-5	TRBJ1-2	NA	CASSPSTAYGYTF	TGTGCCAGCAGTCCATCGACAGCCTATGGCTACACCTTC
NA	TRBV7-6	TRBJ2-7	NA	CASSREQGTSNARVYEQYF	TGTGCCAGCAGCAGAGAACAGGGAACAAGTAACGCAAGAGTCTACGAGCAGTACTTC
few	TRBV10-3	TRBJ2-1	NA	CAISGGAGRNNEQFF	TGTGCCATCAGTGGGGGGGCAGGGCGAAACAATGAGCAGTTCTTC
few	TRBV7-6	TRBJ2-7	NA	CASSVGHEQYF	TGTGCCAGCAGCGTGGGACACGAGCAGTACTTC
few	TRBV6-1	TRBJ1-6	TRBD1	CASSDATGSNSPLHF	TGTGCCAGCAGTGACGCGACAGGGAGTAATTCACCCCTCCACTTT
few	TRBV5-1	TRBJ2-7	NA	CASSSDTTSYEQYF	TGCGCCAGCAGCTCGGACACAACCTCCTACGAGCAGTACTTC
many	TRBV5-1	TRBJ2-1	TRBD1	CASSVDRSSYNEQFF	TGCGCCAGCAGCGTGGACAGGAGCTCCTACAATGAGCAGTTCTTC
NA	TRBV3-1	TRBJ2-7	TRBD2	CASSQGLAGRLYF	TGTGCCAGCAGCCAAGGACTAGCGGGGAGACTGTACTTC
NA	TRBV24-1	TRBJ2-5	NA	CATSDPHIGPQETQYF	TGTGCCACCAGTGATCCACATATAGGGCCACAAGAGACCCAGTACTTC
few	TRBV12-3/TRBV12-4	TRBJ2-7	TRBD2	CASSYGGRRLSEQYF	TGTGCCAGCAGTTACGGCGGGAGGAGGTTAAGCGAGCAGTACTTC
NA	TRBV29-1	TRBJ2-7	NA	CSVAEHRGGSYEQYF	TGCAGCGTTGCTGAACACAGGGGAGGCTCCTACGAGCAGTACTTC
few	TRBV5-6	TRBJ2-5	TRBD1	CASSSPGQLQETQYF	TGTGCCAGCAGCTCACCGGGACAGCTCCAAGAGACCCAGTACTTC
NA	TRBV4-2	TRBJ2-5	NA	CASSQDDPRETQYF	TGTGCCAGCAGCCAAGACGACCCGAGGGAGACCCAGTACTTC
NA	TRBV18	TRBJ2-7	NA	CASSPDPGYEQYF	TGTGCCAGCTCACCAGATCCCGGTTACGAGCAGTACTTC
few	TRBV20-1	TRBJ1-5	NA	CSAWASGEGHNQPQHF	TGCAGTGCCTGGGCCTCAGGGGAAGGGCACAATCAGCCCCAGCATTTT